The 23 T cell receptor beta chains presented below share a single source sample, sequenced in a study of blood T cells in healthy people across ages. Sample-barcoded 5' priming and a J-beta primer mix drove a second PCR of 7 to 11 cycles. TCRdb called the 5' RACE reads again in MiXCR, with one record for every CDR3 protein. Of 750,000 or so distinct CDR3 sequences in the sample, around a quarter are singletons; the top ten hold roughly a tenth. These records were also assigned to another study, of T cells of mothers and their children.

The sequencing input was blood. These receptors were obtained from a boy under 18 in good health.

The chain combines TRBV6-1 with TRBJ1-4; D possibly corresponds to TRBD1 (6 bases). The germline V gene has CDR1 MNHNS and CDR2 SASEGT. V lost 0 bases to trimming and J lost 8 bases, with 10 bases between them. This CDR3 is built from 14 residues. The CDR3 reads CASSEAGAWEKLFF. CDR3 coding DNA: TGTGCCAGCAGTGAAGCGGGGGCGTGGGAAAAACTGTTTTTT.

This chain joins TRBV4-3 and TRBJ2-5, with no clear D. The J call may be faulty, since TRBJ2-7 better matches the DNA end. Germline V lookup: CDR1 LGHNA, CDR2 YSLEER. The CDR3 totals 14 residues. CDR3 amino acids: CASSQDFGPYEQYF. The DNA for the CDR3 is TGCGCCAGCAGCCAAGATTTTGGACCCTACGAGCAGTACTTC.

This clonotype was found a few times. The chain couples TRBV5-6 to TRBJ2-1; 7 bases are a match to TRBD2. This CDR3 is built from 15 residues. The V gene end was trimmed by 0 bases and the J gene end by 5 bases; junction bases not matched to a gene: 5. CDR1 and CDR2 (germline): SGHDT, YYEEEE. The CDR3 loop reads CASSLGLADDNEQFF. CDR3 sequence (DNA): TGTGCCAGCAGCTTGGGGCTAGCGGACGACAATGAGCAGTTCTTC.

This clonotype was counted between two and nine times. DNA of the CDR3: TGTGCCAGCAATTATCTGGAAATAGCCAAAAACATTCAGTACTTC. Its protein is CASNYLEIAKNIQYF. This chain joins TRBV6-2 or TRBV6-3 and TRBJ2-4; no clear D gene. The germline V gene encodes CDR1 MNHEY and CDR2 SVGEGT. The CDR3 spans 15 residues. The V end was cut by 7 bases, the J end by 0 bases, with 13 bases between.

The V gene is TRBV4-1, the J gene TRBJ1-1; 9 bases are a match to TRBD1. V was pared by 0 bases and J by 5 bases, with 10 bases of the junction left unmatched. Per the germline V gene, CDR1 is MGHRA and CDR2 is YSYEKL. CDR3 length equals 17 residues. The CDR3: CASSQDRGTGLDTEAFF. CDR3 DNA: TGCGCCAGCAGCCAAGATCGCGGGACAGGGCTTGATACTGAAGCTTTCTTT.

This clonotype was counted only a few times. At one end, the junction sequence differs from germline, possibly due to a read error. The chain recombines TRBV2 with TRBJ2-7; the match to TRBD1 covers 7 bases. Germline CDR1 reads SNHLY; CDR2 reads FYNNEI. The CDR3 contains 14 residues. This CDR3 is CASREGGFIHEQYF. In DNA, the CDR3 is TGTGCCAGCAGGGAAGGGGGCTTTATTCACGAGCAGTACTTC.

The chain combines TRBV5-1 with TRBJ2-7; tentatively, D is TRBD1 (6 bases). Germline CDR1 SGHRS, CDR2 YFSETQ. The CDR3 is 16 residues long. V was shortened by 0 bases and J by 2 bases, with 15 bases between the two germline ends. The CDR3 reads CASSLDYRAPTYEQYF. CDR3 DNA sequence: TGCGCCAGCAGCTTGGATTACAGGGCGCCGACCTACGAGCAGTACTTC.

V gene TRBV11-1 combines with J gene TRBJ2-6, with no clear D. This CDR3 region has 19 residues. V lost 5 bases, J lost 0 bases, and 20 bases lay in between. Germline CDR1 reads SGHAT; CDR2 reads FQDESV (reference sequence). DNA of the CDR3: TGTGCCAGCAGCGCCCGGGTTGGACGGCAAGACTCTGGGGCCAACGTCCTGACTTTC. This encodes CASSARVGRQDSGANVLTF.

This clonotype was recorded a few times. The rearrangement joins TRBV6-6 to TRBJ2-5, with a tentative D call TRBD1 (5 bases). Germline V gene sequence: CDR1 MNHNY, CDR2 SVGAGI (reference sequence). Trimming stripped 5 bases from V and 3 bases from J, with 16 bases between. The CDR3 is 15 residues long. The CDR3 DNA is TGTGCCAGCAGTACCCACGACAGTGGTAAAGAGACCCAGTACTTC. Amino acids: CASSTHDSGKETQYF.

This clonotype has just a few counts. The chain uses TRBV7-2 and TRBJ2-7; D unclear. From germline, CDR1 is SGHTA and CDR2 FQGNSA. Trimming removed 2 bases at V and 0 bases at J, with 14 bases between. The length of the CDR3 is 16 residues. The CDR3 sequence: CASSLSQKRSSYEQYF. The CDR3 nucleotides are TGTGCCAGCAGCTTATCCCAGAAAAGGAGCTCCTACGAGCAGTACTTC.

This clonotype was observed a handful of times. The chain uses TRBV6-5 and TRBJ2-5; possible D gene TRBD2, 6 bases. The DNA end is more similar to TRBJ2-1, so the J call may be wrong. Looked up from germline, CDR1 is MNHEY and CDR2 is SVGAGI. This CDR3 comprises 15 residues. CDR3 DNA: TGTGCCAGCAGTTATACGGGAGAGTCGAGGAATGAGCAGTTCTTC. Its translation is CASSYTGESRNEQFF.

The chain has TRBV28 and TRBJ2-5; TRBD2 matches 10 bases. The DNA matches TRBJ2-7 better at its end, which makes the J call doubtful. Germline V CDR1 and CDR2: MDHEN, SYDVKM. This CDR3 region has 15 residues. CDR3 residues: CASSLAGELSYEQYF. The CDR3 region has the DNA TGTGCCAGCAGCCTAGCGGGAGAGCTCTCCTACGAGCAGTACTTC.

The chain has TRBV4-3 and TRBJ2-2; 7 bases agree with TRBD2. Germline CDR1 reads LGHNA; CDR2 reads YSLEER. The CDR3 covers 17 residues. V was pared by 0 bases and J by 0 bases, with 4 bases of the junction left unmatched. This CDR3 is CASSQDELAANTGELFF. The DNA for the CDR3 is TGCGCCAGCAGCCAAGATGAGCTAGCGGCGAACACCGGGGAGCTGTTTTTT.

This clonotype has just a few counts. CDR3: CASSLASGTYNEQFF. DNA of the CDR3: TGTGCCAGCAGCTTGGCTAGCGGAACCTACAATGAGCAGTTCTTC. The chain uses TRBV5-4 and TRBJ2-1; 7 bases fit TRBD2. The CDR3 length is 15 residues. With V trimmed by 0 bases and J by 2 bases, 2 bases remained unmatched. Germline-derived CDR1 and CDR2 are SGHNT and YYREEE (reference sequence). The variable domain in full, completed from reference TRBV5-4 and TRBJ2-1, reads ETGVTQSPTHLIKTRGQQVTLRCSSQSGHNTVSWYQQALGQGPQFIFQYYREEENGRGNFPPRFSGLQFPNYSSELNVNALELDDSALYLCASSLASGTYNEQFFGPGTRLTVL.

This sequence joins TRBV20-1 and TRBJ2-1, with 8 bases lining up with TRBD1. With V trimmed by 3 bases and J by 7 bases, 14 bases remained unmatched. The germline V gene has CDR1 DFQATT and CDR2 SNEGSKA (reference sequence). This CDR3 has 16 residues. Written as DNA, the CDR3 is TGCAGTGCTAGGGGAAGCGGGCAGGGGGCGTGGAATGAGCAGTTCTTC. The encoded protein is CSARGSGQGAWNEQFF.

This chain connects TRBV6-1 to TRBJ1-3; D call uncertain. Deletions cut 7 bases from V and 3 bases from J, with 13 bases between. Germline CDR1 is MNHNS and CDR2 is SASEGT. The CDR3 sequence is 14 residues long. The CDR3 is CASNLGLVGNTIYF. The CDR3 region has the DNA TGTGCCAGCAACTTGGGGTTAGTTGGAAACACCATATATTTT.

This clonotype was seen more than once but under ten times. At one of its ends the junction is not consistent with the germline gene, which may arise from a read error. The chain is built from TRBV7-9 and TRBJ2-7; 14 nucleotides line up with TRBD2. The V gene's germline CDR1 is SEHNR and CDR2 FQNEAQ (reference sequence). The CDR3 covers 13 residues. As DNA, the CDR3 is TGTGCCAGCACATCGGGACTAGCGGGAGCCCCGGGCTTC. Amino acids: CASTSGLAGAPGF.

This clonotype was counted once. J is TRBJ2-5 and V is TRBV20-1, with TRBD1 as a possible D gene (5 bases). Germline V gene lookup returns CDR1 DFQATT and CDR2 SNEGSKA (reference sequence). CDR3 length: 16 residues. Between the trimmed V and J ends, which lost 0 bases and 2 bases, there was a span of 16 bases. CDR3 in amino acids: CSARDPPDRWQETQYF. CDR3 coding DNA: TGCAGTGCTAGAGACCCGCCCGACAGATGGCAAGAGACCCAGTACTTC.

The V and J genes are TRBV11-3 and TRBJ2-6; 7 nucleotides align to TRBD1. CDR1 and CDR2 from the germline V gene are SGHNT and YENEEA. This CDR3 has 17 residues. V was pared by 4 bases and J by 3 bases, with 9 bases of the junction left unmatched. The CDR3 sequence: CASSSSLGGIGANVLTF. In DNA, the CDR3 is TGTGCCAGCAGCTCATCTTTAGGGGGCATTGGGGCCAACGTCCTGACTTTC.

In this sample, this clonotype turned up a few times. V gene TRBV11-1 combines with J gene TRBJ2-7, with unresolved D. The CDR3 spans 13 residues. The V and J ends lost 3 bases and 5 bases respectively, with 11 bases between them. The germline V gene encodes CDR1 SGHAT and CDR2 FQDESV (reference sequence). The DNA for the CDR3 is TGTGCCAGCAGCTTGGTCCCAACCCACGAGCAGTACTTC. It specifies CASSLVPTHEQYF.

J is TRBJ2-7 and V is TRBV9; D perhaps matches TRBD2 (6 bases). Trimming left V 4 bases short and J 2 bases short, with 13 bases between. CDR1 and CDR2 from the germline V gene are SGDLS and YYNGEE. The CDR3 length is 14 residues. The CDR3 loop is CASSPRGIAYEQYF. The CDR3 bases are TGTGCCAGCAGCCCCCGGGGGATCGCCTACGAGCAGTACTTC.

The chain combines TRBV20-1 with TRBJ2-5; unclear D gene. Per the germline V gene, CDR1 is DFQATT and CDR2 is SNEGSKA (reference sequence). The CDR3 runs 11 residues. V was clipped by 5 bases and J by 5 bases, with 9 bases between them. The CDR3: CSAWTAETQYF. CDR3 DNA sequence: TGCAGTGCTTGGACGGCGGAGACCCAGTACTTC.

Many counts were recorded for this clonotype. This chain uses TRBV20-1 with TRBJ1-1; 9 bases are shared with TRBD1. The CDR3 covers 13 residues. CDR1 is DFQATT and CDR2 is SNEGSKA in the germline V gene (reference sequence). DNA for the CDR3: TGCAGCGCCACGGACAGGGGGAACACTGAAGCTTTCTTT. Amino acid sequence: CSATDRGNTEAFF.